A single TCR beta chain is shown here with its context. These data are taken from a study of blood T cell repertoires in COVID-19. Sequencing used immunoSEQ multiplex PCR; TCRdb keeps in-frame clones, though not all of them. The sample records over 400,000 clones, 85% to 90% being singletons. The V end lost 3 bases, the J end lost 6 bases, and 15 bases lay between the germline ends. The CDR3 has 15 residues. From germline, CDR1 is KGHDR and CDR2 SFDVKD. The chain joins TRBV24-1 to TRBJ2-3; a possible D gene is TRBD2 (7 bases). Specimen: peripheral blood. The sequence came from a woman aged 45-60 years with COVID-19, enrolled during active disease. The CDR3 sequence: CATSDDPGGPDTQYF. The CDR3, as DNA: TGTGCCACCAGTGATGACCCGGGGGGCCCTGATACGCAGTATTTT.